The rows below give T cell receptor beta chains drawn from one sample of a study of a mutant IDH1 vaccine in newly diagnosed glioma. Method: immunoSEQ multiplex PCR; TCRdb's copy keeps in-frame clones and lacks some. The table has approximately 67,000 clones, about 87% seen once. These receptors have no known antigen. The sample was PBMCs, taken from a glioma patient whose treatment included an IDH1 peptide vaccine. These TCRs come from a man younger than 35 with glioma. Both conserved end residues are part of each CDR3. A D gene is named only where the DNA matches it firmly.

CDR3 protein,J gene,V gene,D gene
CASSRYGSAGNQPQHF,TRBJ1-5,TRBV19,-
CASSFLGAEAFF,TRBJ1-1,TRBV7-3,-
CASSLVGKFEAEQYF,TRBJ2-7,TRBV5-1,-
CASSSGTYEQYF,TRBJ2-7,TRBV7-9,-
CASSFLGVAGNTIYF,TRBJ1-3,TRBV11-2,-
CASSVIGQGGEKLFF,TRBJ1-4,TRBV9,TRBD1
CASSIDMGLSTEAFF,TRBJ1-1,TRBV19,-
CASSQVLRGAADTQYF,TRBJ2-3,TRBV4-1,TRBD2
CASSLGPGDRVFF,TRBJ1-4,TRBV7-6,-
CASTSMAGAGNYGYTF,TRBJ1-2,TRBV5-4,-
CASSQDPTSGSTDTQYF,TRBJ2-3,TRBV4-3,TRBD2
CASSVGTSGGPRETQYF,TRBJ2-5,TRBV9,TRBD2
CASSLSVGSGETQYF,TRBJ2-5,TRBV11-2,-
CASSLASAHEQYF,TRBJ2-7,TRBV5-4,-
CASSYRVVLPEAFF,TRBJ1-1,TRBV6-6,-
CASSYWGNNEQFF,TRBJ2-1,TRBV6-6,-
CAWSVGRQGDEQYF,TRBJ2-7,TRBV30,-
CASSSPGPPYNEQFF,TRBJ2-1,TRBV6-6,-
CASSLGASGRTDTQYF,TRBJ2-3,TRBV5-4,TRBD2
CASSLFQGIGQPQHF,TRBJ1-5,TRBV28,-
CASSTKAETQYF,TRBJ2-5,TRBV18,-
CASSGTSQETQYF,TRBJ2-5,TRBV9,-
CASTRGTDTQYF,TRBJ2-3,TRBV6-6,-
CASSAQDGSYQETQYF,TRBJ2-5,TRBV9,-
CASSFRTSGVGGTQYF,TRBJ2-5,TRBV7-2,TRBD2
CASSRDRGGTGELFF,TRBJ2-2,TRBV7-3,TRBD1
CASSRGQAGQPQHF,TRBJ1-5,TRBV2,TRBD1
CASSIVTNYGYTF,TRBJ1-2,TRBV19,-
CASSYGDRSNYGYTF,TRBJ1-2,TRBV5-1,TRBD1
CASSQDRVLMRKLFF,TRBJ1-4,TRBV14,TRBD1
CASSLRSERRTDTQYF,TRBJ2-3,TRBV13,-
CARGVQGGYGYTF,TRBJ1-2,TRBV2,TRBD1
CASSPDRATYNEQFF,TRBJ2-1,TRBV5-4,TRBD1
CASRSLSGRFNEQFF,TRBJ2-1,TRBV27,TRBD2
CASSYTSGTGRDTQYF,TRBJ2-3,TRBV6-5,TRBD1
CASVGASYEQYF,TRBJ2-7,TRBV6-6,-
CASSYEAAGETQYF,TRBJ2-5,TRBV6-5,-